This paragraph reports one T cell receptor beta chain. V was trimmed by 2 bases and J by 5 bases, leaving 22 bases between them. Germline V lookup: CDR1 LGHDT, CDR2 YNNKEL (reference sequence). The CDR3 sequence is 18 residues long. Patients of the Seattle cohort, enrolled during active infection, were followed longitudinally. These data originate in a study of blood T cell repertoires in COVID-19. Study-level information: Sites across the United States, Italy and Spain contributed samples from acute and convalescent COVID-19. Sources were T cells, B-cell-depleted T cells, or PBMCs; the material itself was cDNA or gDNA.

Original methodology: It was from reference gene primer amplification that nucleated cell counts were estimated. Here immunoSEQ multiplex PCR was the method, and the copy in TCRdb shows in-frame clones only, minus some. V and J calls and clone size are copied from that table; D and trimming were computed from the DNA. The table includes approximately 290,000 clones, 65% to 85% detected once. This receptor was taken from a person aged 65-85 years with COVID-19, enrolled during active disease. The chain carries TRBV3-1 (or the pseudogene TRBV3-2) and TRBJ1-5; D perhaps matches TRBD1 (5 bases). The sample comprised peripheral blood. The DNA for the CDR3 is TGTGCCAGCAGCCAATCCCCTTGGTTAGGGGAGGCGGATCAGCCCCAGCATTTT. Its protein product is CASSQSPWLGEADQPQHF.